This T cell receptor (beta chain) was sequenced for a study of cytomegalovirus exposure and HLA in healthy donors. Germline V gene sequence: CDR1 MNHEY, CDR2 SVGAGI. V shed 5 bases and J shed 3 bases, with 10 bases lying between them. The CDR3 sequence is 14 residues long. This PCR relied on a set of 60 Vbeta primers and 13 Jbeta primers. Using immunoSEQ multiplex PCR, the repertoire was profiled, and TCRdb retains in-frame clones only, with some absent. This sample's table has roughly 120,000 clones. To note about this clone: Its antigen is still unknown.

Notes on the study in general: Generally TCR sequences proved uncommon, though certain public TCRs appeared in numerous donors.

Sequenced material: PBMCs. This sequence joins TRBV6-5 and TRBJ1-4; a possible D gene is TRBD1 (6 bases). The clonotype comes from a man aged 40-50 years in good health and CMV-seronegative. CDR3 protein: CASSPGHANEKLFF. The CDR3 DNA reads TGTGCCAGCAGTCCGGGACACGCTAATGAAAAACTGTTTTTT.